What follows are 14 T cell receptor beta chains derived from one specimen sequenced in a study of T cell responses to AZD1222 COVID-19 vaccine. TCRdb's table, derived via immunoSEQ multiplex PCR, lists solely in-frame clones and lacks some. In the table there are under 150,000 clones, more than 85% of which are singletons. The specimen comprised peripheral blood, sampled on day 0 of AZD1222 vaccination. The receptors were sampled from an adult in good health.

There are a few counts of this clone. CDR3 amino acids: CASSLRGGVEQYF. Here the CDR3 DNA reads TGTGCCAGCAGCCTTCGGGGCGGGGTGGAGCAGTACTTC. This chain links TRBV7-6 with TRBJ2-7; D is possibly TRBD2 (6 bases). V was shortened by 5 bases and J by 7 bases, with 15 bases between the two germline ends. This CDR3 is built from 13 residues. Germline V gene data show CDR1 as SGHVS and CDR2 as FNYEAQ. The full variable domain, completed using reference TRBV7-6 and TRBJ2-7, is GAGVSQSPRYKVTKRGQDVALRCDPISGHVSLYWYRQALGQGPEFLTYFNYEAQQDKSGLPNDRFSAERPEGSISTLTIQRTEQRDSAMYRCASSLRGGVEQYFGPGTRLTVT.

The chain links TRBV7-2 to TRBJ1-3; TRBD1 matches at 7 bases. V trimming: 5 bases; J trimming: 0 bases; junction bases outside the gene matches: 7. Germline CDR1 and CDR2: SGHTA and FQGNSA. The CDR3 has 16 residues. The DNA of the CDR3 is TGTGCCAGCAGCCCACACCAGGGGGGCTCTGGAAACACCATATATTTT. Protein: CASSPHQGGSGNTIYF.

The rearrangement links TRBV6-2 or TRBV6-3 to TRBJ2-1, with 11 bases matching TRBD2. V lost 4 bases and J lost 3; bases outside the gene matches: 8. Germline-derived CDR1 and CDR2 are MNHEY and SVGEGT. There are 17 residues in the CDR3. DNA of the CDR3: TGTGCCAGCAGTTCGATACTAGCGGGGGCCCTCTACAATGAGCAGTTCTTC. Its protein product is CASSSILAGALYNEQFF.

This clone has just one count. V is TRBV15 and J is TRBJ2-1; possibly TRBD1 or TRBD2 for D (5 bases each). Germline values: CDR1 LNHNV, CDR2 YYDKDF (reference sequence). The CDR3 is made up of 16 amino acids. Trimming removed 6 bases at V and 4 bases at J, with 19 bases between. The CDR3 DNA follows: TGTGCCACCAGTACCATCCGGGACGAGACTTACAATGAGCAGTTCTTC. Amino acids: CATSTIRDETYNEQFF.

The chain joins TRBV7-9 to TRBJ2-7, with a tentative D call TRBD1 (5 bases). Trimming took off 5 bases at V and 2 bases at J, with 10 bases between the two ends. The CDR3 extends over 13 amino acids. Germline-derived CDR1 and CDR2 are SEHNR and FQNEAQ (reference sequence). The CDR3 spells CASSPQGTYEQYF. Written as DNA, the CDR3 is TGTGCCAGCAGCCCTCAGGGCACCTACGAGCAGTACTTC.

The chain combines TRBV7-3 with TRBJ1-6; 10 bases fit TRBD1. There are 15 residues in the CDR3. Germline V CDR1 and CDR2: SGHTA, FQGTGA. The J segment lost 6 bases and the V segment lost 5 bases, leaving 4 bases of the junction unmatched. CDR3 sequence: CASSPGTGANSPLHF. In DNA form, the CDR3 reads TGTGCCAGCAGCCCCGGGACAGGGGCTAATTCACCCCTCCACTTT.

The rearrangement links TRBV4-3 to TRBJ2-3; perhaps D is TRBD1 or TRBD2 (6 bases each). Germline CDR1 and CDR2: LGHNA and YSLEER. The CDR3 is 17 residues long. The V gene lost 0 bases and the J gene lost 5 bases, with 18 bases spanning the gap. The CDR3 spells CASSQDRGEGGLDTQYF. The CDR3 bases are TGCGCCAGCAGCCAAGATAGGGGGGAAGGGGGGTTAGATACGCAGTATTTT.

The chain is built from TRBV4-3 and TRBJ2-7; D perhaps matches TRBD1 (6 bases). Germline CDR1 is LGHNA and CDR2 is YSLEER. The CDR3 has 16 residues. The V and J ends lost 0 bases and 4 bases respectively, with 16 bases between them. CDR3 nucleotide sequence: TGCGCCAGCAGCCAAGAAGGGTCGGACAGACAATACGAGCAGTACTTC. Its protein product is CASSQEGSDRQYEQYF.

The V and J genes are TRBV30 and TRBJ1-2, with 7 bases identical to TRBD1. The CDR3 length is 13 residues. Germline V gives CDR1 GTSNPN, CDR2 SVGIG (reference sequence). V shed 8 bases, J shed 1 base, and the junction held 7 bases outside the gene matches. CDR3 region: CAVQGSYNYGYTF. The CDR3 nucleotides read TGTGCCGTACAGGGGTCCTATAACTATGGCTACACCTTC. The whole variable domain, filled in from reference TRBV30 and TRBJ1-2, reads SQTIHQWPATLVQPVGSPLSLECTVEGTSNPNLYWYRQAAGRGLQLLFYSVGIGQISSEVPQNLSASRPQDRQFILSSKKLLLSDSGFYLCAVQGSYNYGYTFGSGTRLTVV.

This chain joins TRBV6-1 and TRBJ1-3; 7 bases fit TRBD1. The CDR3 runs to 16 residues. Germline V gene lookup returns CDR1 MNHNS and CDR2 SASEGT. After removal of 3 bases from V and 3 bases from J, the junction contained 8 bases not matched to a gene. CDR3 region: CASSETAGGYGNTIYF. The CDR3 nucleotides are TGTGCCAGCAGTGAGACGGCAGGGGGTTATGGAAACACCATATATTTT.

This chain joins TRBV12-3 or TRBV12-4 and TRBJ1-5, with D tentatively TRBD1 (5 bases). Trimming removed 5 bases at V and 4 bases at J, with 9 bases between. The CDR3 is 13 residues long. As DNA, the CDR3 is TGTGCCAGCAGTCAGGGTCAGAATCAGCCCCAGCATTTT. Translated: CASSQGQNQPQHF.

Written as DNA, the CDR3 is TGTGCCAGCAGCCCCCTCACAAGGGACACTGAAGCTTTCTTT. Translating gives CASSPLTRDTEAFF. The V call is TRBV13, the J call TRBJ1-1; no reliable D call. CDR3 length equals 14 residues. CDR1 and CDR2 from the germline V gene are PRHDT and FYEKMQ (reference sequence). V lost 5 bases and J 3 bases, leaving 13 bases between the germline ends.

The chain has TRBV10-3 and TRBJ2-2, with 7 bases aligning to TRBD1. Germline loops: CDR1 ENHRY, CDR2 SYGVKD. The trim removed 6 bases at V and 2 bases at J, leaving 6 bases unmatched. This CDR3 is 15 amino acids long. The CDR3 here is CAISADRENTGELFF. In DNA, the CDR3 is TGTGCCATCAGCGCAGACAGGGAAAACACCGGGGAGCTGTTTTTT.

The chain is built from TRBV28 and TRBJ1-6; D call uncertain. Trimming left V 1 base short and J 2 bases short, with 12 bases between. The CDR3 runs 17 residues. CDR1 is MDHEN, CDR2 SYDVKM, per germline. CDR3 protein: CASSLLLRAAYNSPLHF. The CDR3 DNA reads TGTGCCAGCAGTTTATTATTGCGGGCAGCCTATAATTCACCCCTCCACTTT. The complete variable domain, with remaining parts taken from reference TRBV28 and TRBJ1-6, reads DVKVTQSSRYLVKRTGEKVFLECVQDMDHENMFWYRQDPGLGLRLIYFSYDVKMKEKGDIPEGYSVSREKKERFSLILESASTNQTSMYLCASSLLLRAAYNSPLHFGNGTRLTVT.